This TCR beta chain derives from a study of human T cells and chemical hapten exposure. Whole-study results and caveats: Expanded TCRs made up significantly more big CDR3 similarity clusters than controls did. Patch test score was positively correlated with the counts of TCRs that had expanded at PT1.

Time point specified: pre-sensitization, week 0. The treatment was: therapeutic diphenylcyclopropenone sensitization with weekly scalp DPC. This CDR3 comprises 13 residues. Germline V CDR1 and CDR2: MNHEY, SMNVEV (reference sequence). Trimming stripped 5 bases from V and 8 bases from J, with 12 bases between. The library tagged each cDNA molecule with unique molecular identifiers. MiXCR, run by TCRdb on the RACE reads, gives a single entry per CDR3 protein. This sample has 95,000 to 150,000 distinct CDR3 sequences, with 13% found just once. The table lists this clonotype with a few counts. The antigen is unknown.

The chain couples TRBV27 to TRBJ2-2; D not certain. The material was whole blood, obtained in connection with sensitization to the hapten diphenylcyclopropenone (DPC). This clonotype originated in a woman younger than 35 with alopecia areata. Some clones in this sample may be carry-over from other donors' samples. This CDR3 reads CASSPLVRGELFF. In nucleotides, the CDR3 is TGTGCCAGCAGTCCGCTGGTTAGGGGGGAGCTGTTTTTT.